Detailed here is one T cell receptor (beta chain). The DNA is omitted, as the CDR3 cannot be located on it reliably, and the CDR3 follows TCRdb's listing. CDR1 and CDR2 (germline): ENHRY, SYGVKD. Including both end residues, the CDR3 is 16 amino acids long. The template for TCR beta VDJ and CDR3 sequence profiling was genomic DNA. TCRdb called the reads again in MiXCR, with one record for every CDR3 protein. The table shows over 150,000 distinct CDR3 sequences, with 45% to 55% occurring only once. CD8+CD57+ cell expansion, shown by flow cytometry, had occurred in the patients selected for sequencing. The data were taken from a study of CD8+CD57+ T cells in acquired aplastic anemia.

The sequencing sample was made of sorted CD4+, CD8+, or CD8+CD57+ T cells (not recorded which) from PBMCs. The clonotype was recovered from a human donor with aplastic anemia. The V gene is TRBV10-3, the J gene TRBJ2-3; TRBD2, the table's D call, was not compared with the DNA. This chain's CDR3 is CAICSARFRAEDTQYF.